This is a list of T cell receptor beta chains from one sample in a study of T-cell reconstitution after alpha-beta-depleted transplantation in children. TCRdb reanalysed the PCR reads using MiXCR and keeps one entry per CDR3 protein. The sample has over 450,000 distinct CDR3 sequences, roughly a tenth seen once. The specimen was PBMCs, collected before TCRalphabeta/CD19-depleted stem cell transplant. The receptor source for this set is a child aged 2 to 10 with inherited bone marrow failure, due to receive a stem cell transplant. CDR3s include the opening cysteine and the closing phenylalanine or tryptophan. D genes are given only for firm matches. Size is stated for part of the rows, as once, few or many counts, or as a class when the clone is expanded.

abundance	v_gene	j_gene	d_gene	CDR3aa	CDR3nt
many	TRBV12-3/TRBV12-4	TRBJ1-6	NA	CASSLEVPYNSPLHF	TGTGCCAGCAGTTTAGAGGTCCCTTATAATTCACCCCTCCACTTT
NA	TRBV28	TRBJ2-1	NA	CASSPHITEQFF	TGTGCCAGCAGTCCACACATCACTGAGCAGTTCTTC
many	TRBV28	TRBJ1-2	NA	CASSRPVRVANYGYTF	TGTGCCAGCAGCCGCCCCGTCCGGGTAGCTAACTATGGCTACACCTTC
many	TRBV7-2	TRBJ2-7	NA	CASSYGQTGNYYEQYF	TGTGCCAGCAGCTATGGTCAGACGGGAAACTACTACGAGCAGTACTTC
NA	TRBV5-1	TRBJ2-4	NA	CASSFKGSGDIQYF	TGCGCCAGCAGCTTTAAAGGATCGGGGGACATTCAGTACTTC
many	TRBV7-2	TRBJ2-7	NA	CASSSLRSYEQYF	TGTGCCAGCAGCTCCTTAAGATCGTACGAGCAGTACTTC
NA	TRBV7-9	TRBJ2-7	NA	CASSLVQRSYEQYF	TGTGCCAGCAGCTTAGTGCAGCGATCTTACGAGCAGTACTTC
many	TRBV29-1	TRBJ2-7	TRBD2	CSVENGRYEQYF	TGCAGCGTTGAAAACGGGAGGTACGAGCAGTACTTC
many	TRBV7-2	TRBJ2-3	TRBD2	CASSFYGLAGVSDTQYF	TGTGCCAGCAGCTTCTACGGTCTAGCGGGAGTGTCAGATACGCAGTATTTT
many	TRBV6-5	TRBJ1-1	NA	CASSDEGVVAFF	TGTGCCAGCAGCGACGAGGGGGTAGTAGCTTTCTTT
many	TRBV5-1	TRBJ2-3	NA	CASSQTSKDTQYF	TGCGCCAGCAGCCAAACTAGCAAAGATACGCAGTATTTT
many	TRBV21-1	TRBJ2-7	NA	CASSTQVIRICYEQYF	TGTGCCAGCAGCACCCAGGTGATCCGGATTTGCTACGAGCAGTACTTC
many	TRBV10-3	TRBJ2-5	NA	CAIRQEGTFQETQYF	TGTGCCATCAGACAGGAGGGGACTTTCCAAGAGACCCAGTACTTC
NA	TRBV6-2/TRBV6-3	TRBJ1-1	TRBD1	CASSYLSQGAKAFF	TGTGCCAGCAGTTACCTGAGCCAGGGGGCAAAAGCTTTCTTT
many	TRBV4-3	TRBJ2-1	NA	CASSQDRDLQRQFF	TGCGCCAGCAGCCAAGATAGGGACCTACAGCGGCAGTTCTTC
many	TRBV12-3/TRBV12-4	TRBJ2-2	NA	CASSLNSGELFF	TGTGCCAGCAGCTTAAACTCCGGGGAGCTGTTTTTT
many	TRBV6-2/TRBV6-3	TRBJ2-1	TRBD2	CASNSRGSGRLSYNEQFF	TGTGCCAGCAACTCACGAGGTAGCGGGAGGTTATCCTACAATGAGCAGTTCTTC
many	TRBV20-1	TRBJ2-1	NA	CSQRDLSTYNEQFF	TGCAGTCAGAGGGATTTATCAACCTACAATGAGCAGTTCTTC
NA	TRBV14	TRBJ2-1	NA	CASSQDWGGPQFF	TGTGCCAGCAGCCAAGATTGGGGGGGGCCGCAGTTCTTC
few	TRBV12-3/TRBV12-4	TRBJ2-7	NA	CASSLVRQYEQYF	TGTGCCAGCAGTTTAGTCCGGCAGTACGAGCAGTACTTC
many	TRBV27	TRBJ2-1	TRBD2	CASRGTSGYNEQFF	TGTGCCAGCAGGGGGACTAGCGGATACAATGAGCAGTTCTTC
many	TRBV2	TRBJ2-1	NA	CASSDTRGGSGDNEQFF	TGTGCCAGCAGTGACACGCGCGGCGGGTCTGGAGACAATGAGCAGTTCTTC
few	TRBV12-3/TRBV12-4	TRBJ2-1	TRBD2	CASSPPGLAFLQFF	TGTGCCAGCAGCCCACCGGGACTAGCTTTCTTGCAGTTCTTC
many	TRBV6-5	TRBJ2-5	TRBD2	CASSNRGLAGALRETQYF	TGTGCCAGCAGTAACCGGGGACTAGCGGGAGCGCTGCGGGAGACCCAGTACTTC